This entry concerns a single T cell receptor (beta chain). Its antigen is unidentified. This could be a read error, since a much larger clone is one nucleotide away. A modified ARM-PCR protocol with three rounds of nested PCR amplified TCRbeta. TCRdb recomputed calls from the multiplex PCR reads with MiXCR, one row per CDR3 protein. The table shows fewer than 130,000 distinct CDR3 sequences, with about 80% occurring only once. The data were obtained in a study of tumor and adjacent non-tumor tissue in lung cancer. Turning to the study itself: Stage I to III disease affected roughly 10 men and about five women aged roughly 31 to 76.

RNA was extracted from bulk tissue without any cell sorting. Chemotherapy-naive patients with new lung cancer underwent thoracic surgery in China, August–late 2014. Study results and caveats: Tumor repertoires had a smaller top 100 clone share than normal lung. Compared with tumor, normal lung showed significantly lower TCR diversity.

Sequencing input: lung tumor tissue. This clonotype originated in a man aged 70-80 years with non-small cell lung cancer.

CDR3 DNA: TGTGCCAGCAGTCGGGACAGGGTCAACAATCAGCCCCAGCATTTT. As protein: CASSRDRVNNQPQHF. V and J are TRBV28 and TRBJ1-5; TRBD1 agrees at 9 bases. J was trimmed by 3 bases and V by 5 bases; bases with no gene match: 5. The CDR3 is 15 amino acids. CDR1 MDHEN and CDR2 SYDVKM come from the germline V gene.